A single sample is the source of the 5 T cell receptor beta chains below, sequenced in a study of cytomegalovirus exposure and HLA in healthy donors. The study ran its PCR with 60 Vbeta and 13 Jbeta primers. Data came from immunoSEQ multiplex PCR; TCRdb stores just in-frame clones and leaves some out. The repertoire holds 65,000 to 90,000 clones, with just over 85% as singletons. Material for sequencing was PBMCs. These receptor sequences come from a woman under 40 in good health and CMV-seronegative.

The chain is built from TRBV5-4 and TRBJ2-1; 7 nucleotides line up with TRBD1. The germline V gene has CDR1 SGHNT and CDR2 YYREEE (reference sequence). CDR3 length equals 16 residues. Trimming at V came to 5 bases and at J to 0 bases, leaving 8 bases not matched to a gene. DNA of the CDR3: TGTGCCAGCAGGCGCGACAGGGCTAGCTCCTACAATGAGCAGTTCTTC. Protein: CASRRDRASSYNEQFF.

The V and J genes are TRBV6-1 and TRBJ1-5; TRBD1 matches 8 bases. The CDR3 runs to 15 residues. V shed 7 bases and J 7 bases; nucleotides not matched to a gene: 12. CDR1 is MNHNS, CDR2 SASEGT, per germline. CDR3 region: CASTQQGGRGQPQHF. CDR3 sequence (DNA): TGTGCCAGCACTCAACAGGGGGGACGGGGACAGCCCCAGCATTTT.

The V gene is TRBV6-1, the J gene TRBJ2-1; 7 bases match TRBD2. V lost 3 bases, J lost 6 bases, and 5 bases stayed unmatched. CDR1 is MNHNS, CDR2 SASEGT, per germline. The CDR3 spans 14 residues. This CDR3 is CASSDGTIFNEQFF. The CDR3 DNA sequence: TGTGCCAGCAGTGATGGGACTATCTTCAATGAGCAGTTCTTC.

This clone was seen a single time. The chain carries TRBV9 and TRBJ2-3; possible D gene TRBD2, 5 bases. The length of the CDR3 is 14 residues. Trimming pared 6 bases from V and 0 bases from J, leaving 11 bases between. Germline V gene sequence: CDR1 SGDLS, CDR2 YYNGEE. The CDR3 region has the DNA TGTGCCAGCACCTCACTAGGGAGCACAGATACGCAGTATTTT. This codes for CASTSLGSTDTQYF.

The rearrangement joins TRBV7-9 to TRBJ2-7, with D possibly TRBD1 on 5 matching bases. This CDR3 is built from 15 residues. CDR1 is SEHNR and CDR2 is FQNEAQ in the germline V gene (reference sequence). V lost 4 bases and J lost 5, with 18 bases in between. The CDR3 bases are TGTGCCAGCAGCTCCTGGATCAGGGAAGATGACGAGCAGTACTTC. Translated: CASSSWIREDDEQYF.